One and the same sample provided the 10 T cell receptor beta chains below, sequenced in a study of blood T cell repertoires in COVID-19. This table comes from immunoSEQ multiplex PCR, and its TCRdb copy is limited to in-frame clones, with some not included. The table records some 210,000 clones, 88% of them present only once. Sequencing was performed on peripheral blood. Every receptor here comes from a woman aged 40 to 49 who had recovered from COVID-19.

The CDR3 bases are TGTGCCAGCAGCAGACAGGGAAACCAAGAGACCCAGTACTTC. Its translation: CASSRQGNQETQYF. The V and J genes are TRBV7-2 and TRBJ2-5, with TRBD1 identical over 7 bases. The CDR3 runs 14 residues. V lost 5 bases to trimming and J lost 0 bases; unmatched junction nucleotides: 3. Germline CDR1 SGHTA, CDR2 FQGNSA.

The chain uses TRBV7-2 and TRBJ1-1; D perhaps matches TRBD1 (6 bases). V lost 5 bases and J 4 bases, leaving 20 bases between the germline ends. CDR1 and CDR2 (germline): SGHTA, FQGNSA. CDR3 length: 16 amino acids. The CDR3 nucleotides are TGTGCCAGCAGCATTCGCCCTCTACAGGGCTCCACTGAAGCTTTCTTT. Translating gives CASSIRPLQGSTEAFF.

This rearrangement joins TRBV12-3 or TRBV12-4 to TRBJ2-1; 10 bases are a match to TRBD2. With 8 bases clipped from V and 4 bases from J, the junction kept 2 bases outside the gene matches. The CDR3 spans 13 residues. The CDR3 DNA sequence: TGTGCCAGCCGACTAGCGGGTTACAATGAGCAGTTCTTC. It yields the protein CASRLAGYNEQFF.

This chain uses TRBV6-5 with TRBJ2-7, with TRBD2 identical over 8 bases. The CDR3 totals 16 residues. Germline-derived CDR1 and CDR2 are MNHEY and SVGAGI. The ends lost 1 base at V and 4 bases at J; junction bases unmatched: 9. CDR3 DNA sequence: TGTGCCAGCAGTTACTTGTCGGTTGCGGGAGGTTACGAGCAGTACTTC. This codes for CASSYLSVAGGYEQYF.

The V call is TRBV6-6, the J call TRBJ1-3; the D gene is possibly TRBD1 (6 bases). V was clipped by 7 bases and J by 4 bases, with 11 bases between them. The CDR3 consists of 13 residues. Germline V lookup: CDR1 MNHNY, CDR2 SVGAGI (reference sequence). CDR3 DNA: TGTGCCAGCATTGGACAGCCGGGAAACACCATATATTTT. Its translation: CASIGQPGNTIYF.

The chain carries TRBV2 and TRBJ1-1; the D is unclear. V shed 4 bases and J shed 0 bases, with 9 bases lying between them. Germline lookup yields CDR1 SNHLY and CDR2 FYNNEI. This CDR3 has 14 residues. The CDR3 region has the DNA TGTGCCAGCAGTGTAGCCAGGATGAACACTGAAGCTTTCTTT. Translated: CASSVARMNTEAFF.

V gene TRBV4-3 combines with J gene TRBJ2-5, with 8 bases lining up with TRBD2. The CDR3 spans 15 residues. The ends lost 1 base at V and 4 bases at J; junction bases unmatched: 5. Germline CDR1 LGHNA, CDR2 YSLEER. The CDR3 region is CASSQVPRGGETQYF. CDR3 DNA sequence: TGCGCCAGCAGCCAAGTACCTCGGGGGGGAGAGACCCAGTACTTC.

This chain joins TRBV28 and TRBJ2-1; D might be TRBD1 (5 bases). V was cut by 2 bases and J by 11 bases, with 7 bases left in between. This CDR3 comprises 11 residues. In germline, CDR1 is MDHEN, CDR2 SYDVKM. CDR3 bases: TGTGCCAGCAGTTTAGGGGCCAAGCAGTTCTTC. Amino acid sequence: CASSLGAKQFF.

The chain has TRBV11-2 and TRBJ2-3, with a tentative D call TRBD1 (5 bases). Trimming removed 5 bases at V and 0 bases at J, with 12 bases between. The CDR3 spans 15 residues. Germline loops: CDR1 SGHAT, CDR2 FQNNGV. This CDR3 is CASSLGHGSTDTQYF. CDR3 bases: TGTGCCAGCAGCCTAGGACACGGTAGCACAGATACGCAGTATTTT. The full variable domain, its missing parts supplied by reference TRBV11-2 and TRBJ2-3, is EAGVAQSPRYKIIEKRQSVAFWCNPISGHATLYWYQQILGQGPKLLIQFQNNGVVDDSQLPKDRFSAERLKGVDSTLKIQPAKLEDSAVYLCASSLGHGSTDTQYFGPGTRLTVL.

In its sample, this clone was seen once. This chain joins TRBV10-3 and TRBJ1-5, with D possibly TRBD1 on 6 matching bases. V was cut by 10 bases and J by 0 bases, with 13 bases left in between. In germline, CDR1 is ENHRY, CDR2 SYGVKD. This CDR3 is 14 amino acids long. The CDR3 nucleotides are TGTGCCACCGCGGACAGTTCTAGCAATCAGCCCCAGCATTTT. The encoded protein is CATADSSSNQPQHF.